The 24 T cell receptor beta chains given below trace back to one sample, sequenced in a study of blood T cell repertoires in COVID-19 (dated by TCRdb to 2018 to 2021). Library preparation employed the immunoSEQ multiplex PCR assay. TCRdb provides this immuneACCESS table in a form limited to in-frame rearrangements. Some clones are lacking; in checked studies, under half of them reflect an unresolved V gene, and why the rest are absent is not known. The sample yields 250,000 or so clones; approximately 85% were counted once. Clones ranked in the top ten supply approximately 2.1% of the sample. Sequencing was done on a sample of PBMCs or T cells enriched from blood (not recorded which). The receptors derive from a woman in her 50s who had recovered from COVID-19.

The rearrangement links TRBV18 to TRBJ2-2; D remains ambiguous. Trimming removed 5 bases from V and 5 bases from J, with 12 bases in between. This CDR3 is built from 14 residues. In germline, CDR1 is KGHSH, CDR2 LQKENI. The CDR3: CASSGQVDTGELFF. In DNA, the CDR3 is TGTGCCAGCTCAGGGCAGGTTGATACCGGGGAGCTGTTTTTT.

This clone appeared once. The genes are TRBV5-1 and TRBJ1-2, with TRBD1 identical over 7 bases. V shed 7 bases and J 2 bases; nucleotides not matched to a gene: 11. The CDR3 has 15 amino acids. CDR1 and CDR2 from the germline V gene are SGHRS and YFSETQ. DNA of the CDR3: TGCGCCAGCGCATCGACAGGGTTCGGGAACTATGGCTACACCTTC. Translating gives CASASTGFGNYGYTF.

This rearrangement joins TRBV30 to TRBJ1-6; D not resolved. The CDR3 is made up of 15 amino acids. V lost 2 bases, J lost 0 bases, and 8 bases lay in between. The germline V gene has CDR1 GTSNPN and CDR2 SVGIG (reference sequence). For the CDR3, the DNA is TGTGCCTGGAGTTTCGCGTCCTCCTATAATTCACCCCTCCACTTT. Translation: CAWSFASSYNSPLHF.

The rearrangement links TRBV7-2 to TRBJ2-1, with TRBD2 matching over 7 bases. The CDR3 sequence is 15 residues long. CDR1 and CDR2 from the germline V gene are SGHTA and FQGNSA. The V and J ends lost 1 base and 4 bases, in that order; junction bases with no gene match: 4. The CDR3 region is CASSLGASGYNEQFF. CDR3 DNA sequence: TGTGCCAGCAGCTTAGGGGCTAGCGGTTACAATGAGCAGTTCTTC.

V and J are TRBV7-2 and TRBJ2-3; 8 nucleotides agree with TRBD2. In germline, CDR1 is SGHTA, CDR2 FQGNSA. Losses at the gene ends were 3 bases for V and 5 bases for J; bases not matched to a gene: 4. The CDR3 has 14 residues. The CDR3 here is CASSFLGRGDTQYF. The CDR3 DNA reads as TGTGCCAGCAGCTTCCTCGGGAGGGGAGATACGCAGTATTTT.

The chain recombines TRBV24-1 with TRBJ2-1; no firm D call. The germline CDR1 and CDR2 sequences are KGHDR and SFDVKD. Between the trimmed V and J ends, which lost 4 bases and 3 bases, there was a span of 9 bases. This CDR3 comprises 14 residues. As DNA, the CDR3 is TGTGCCACCAGTGACGTCTCTTACTACAATGAGCAGTTCTTC. Residues: CATSDVSYYNEQFF.

The sample holds a few counts of this clone. V gene TRBV7-3 combines with J gene TRBJ2-7, with no clear D. The CDR3 is 13 amino acids. CDR1 is SGHTA and CDR2 is FQGTGA in the germline V gene. V lost 2 bases and J lost 7, with 12 bases in between. The CDR3 DNA reads as TGTGCCAGCAGCTTAGGTCCCGCCAGGGAGCAGTACTTC. Translated: CASSLGPAREQYF.

The chain joins TRBV30 to TRBJ2-5, with 14 bases that match TRBD2. J lost 4 bases, V lost 1 base, and 11 bases had no gene match. From germline, CDR1 is GTSNPN and CDR2 SVGIG (reference sequence). This CDR3 comprises 18 residues. CDR3 bases: TGTGCCTGGAGTGCCCTTCGATATGGACTAGCGGGAGGAGAGACCCAGTACTTC. This encodes CAWSALRYGLAGGETQYF.

This clone was observed a single time. The chain is built from TRBV30 and TRBJ1-1; TRBD1 aligns across 10 bases. Trimming cost V 4 bases and J 6 bases; bases outside gene matches: 8. The germline gives CDR1 GTSNPN, CDR2 SVGIG (reference sequence). The CDR3 loop spans 14 amino acids. The chain's CDR3 is CAWNYRDRGSEAFF. CDR3 bases: TGTGCCTGGAACTATAGGGACAGGGGATCTGAAGCTTTCTTT.

This chain joins TRBV5-1 and TRBJ1-1, with D unresolved. V gave up 5 bases and J gave up 6 bases, with 17 bases separating them. This CDR3 is built from 14 residues. CDR1 SGHRS and CDR2 YFSETQ come from the germline V gene. CDR3 nucleotides: TGCGCCAGCAGTCTTGGGGAAACGAGGGCTGAAGCTTTCTTT. It is translated as CASSLGETRAEAFF.

This clone was observed a few times. The chain has TRBV5-4 and TRBJ1-1; possible D gene TRBD1, 6 bases. The CDR3 has 15 amino acids. Looked up from germline, CDR1 is SGHNT and CDR2 is YYREEE (reference sequence). The V end was cut by 4 bases, the J end by 1 base, with 14 bases between. CDR3 in DNA: TGTGCCAGCAGCCCGATGACAGGAGAGAACACTGAAGCTTTCTTT. This sequence encodes CASSPMTGENTEAFF.

A note on this clone: At one end the junction does not follow the germline gene, possibly because of a read error. This chain joins TRBV6-2 or TRBV6-3 and TRBJ2-7, with no clear D. The CDR3 runs to 12 residues. Germline lookup yields CDR1 MNHEY and CDR2 SVGEGT. CDR3 bases: TGTGCCAGCAGTTACTTTGCCTATGAGCAGTACTTC. Translated: CASSYFAYEQYF.

This CDR3 reads CASSKLAGDYNEQFF. In nucleotides, the CDR3 is TGTGCCAGCAGCAAACTAGCGGGAGATTACAATGAGCAGTTCTTC. The V gene is TRBV28, the J gene TRBJ2-1; the match to TRBD2 covers 11 bases. The CDR3 consists of 15 residues. CDR1 is MDHEN, CDR2 SYDVKM, per germline. Trimming took 6 bases from V and 4 from J; bases not matched to a gene: 5.

This clone came up a few times. The J gene is TRBJ1-6, the V gene TRBV7-3; D ambiguous. Germline V gene sequence: CDR1 SGHTA, CDR2 FQGTGA. The germline V and J ends were trimmed by 4 bases and 9 bases, with 13 bases remaining between them. The CDR3 covers 14 residues. CDR3 DNA: TGTGCCAGCAGCTCGGACGCCGGGAGTTCACCCCTCCACTTT. Amino acids: CASSSDAGSSPLHF.

V is TRBV5-1 and J is TRBJ1-5, with 7 nucleotides matching TRBD1. CDR3 size: 16 residues. Germline V lookup: CDR1 SGHRS, CDR2 YFSETQ. After removal of 4 bases from V and 1 base from J, the junction contained 8 bases not matched to a gene. CDR3 loop: CASSAGLTGSNQPQHF. For the CDR3, the DNA is TGCGCCAGCAGCGCGGGTTTGACAGGGAGCAATCAGCCCCAGCATTTT.

This clone was seen once. V gene TRBV2 combines with J gene TRBJ2-3, with D possibly TRBD2 on 5 matching bases. Germline V gives CDR1 SNHLY, CDR2 FYNNEI. Trimming removed 6 bases at V and 2 bases at J, with 6 bases between. The CDR3 contains 12 residues. CDR3 region: CASRRVTDTQYF. The CDR3 nucleotides are TGTGCCAGCAGGAGGGTCACAGATACGCAGTATTTT. Filled out from reference TRBV2 and TRBJ2-3, the complete variable domain reads EPEVTQTPSHQVTQMGQEVILRCVPISNHLYFYWYRQILGQKVEFLVSFYNNEISEKSEIFDDQFSVERPDGSNFTLKIRSTKLEDSAMYFCASRRVTDTQYFGPGTRLTVL.

This chain links TRBV6-5 with TRBJ2-7; 12 nucleotides match TRBD2. Germline V lookup: CDR1 MNHEY, CDR2 SVGAGI. CDR3 length equals 13 residues. Trimming removed 9 bases from V and 3 bases from J; junction bases left unmatched: 3. This CDR3 reads CASKTSGSYEQYF. The CDR3, as DNA: TGTGCCAGTAAGACTAGCGGGAGCTACGAGCAGTACTTC.

The rearrangement joins TRBV5-4 to TRBJ2-7; tentative D call: TRBD1 (6 bases). Germline values: CDR1 SGHNT, CDR2 YYREEE (reference sequence). This CDR3 region has 14 residues. V lost 6 bases and J 0 bases, leaving 13 bases between the germline ends. The CDR3 protein is CASTPRGDSYEQYF. DNA for the CDR3: TGTGCCAGCACCCCCAGGGGAGACTCCTACGAGCAGTACTTC.

This clone is a singleton in its sample. The chain employs TRBV2 and TRBJ1-2; D gene uncertain. Trimming pared 7 bases from V and 5 bases from J, leaving 11 bases between. Germline V gene sequence: CDR1 SNHLY, CDR2 FYNNEI. The CDR3 is 12 residues long. The CDR3 protein is CASKNPRYGYTF. CDR3 DNA sequence: TGTGCCAGCAAGAATCCCAGATATGGCTACACCTTC.

This clone came up once. CDR3 region: CASTGGRTEAFF. For the CDR3, the DNA is TGTGCCAGCACAGGGGGAAGGACTGAAGCTTTCTTT. The chain couples TRBV12-3 or TRBV12-4 to TRBJ1-1; 7 bases are shared with TRBD1. CDR3 length: 12 amino acids. V shed 7 bases, J shed 5 bases, and the junction held 4 bases outside the gene matches.

The rearrangement links TRBV6-5 to TRBJ1-5; TRBD1 matches at 8 bases. CDR1 and CDR2 (germline): MNHEY, SVGAGI. V lost 5 bases and J lost 3; bases outside the gene matches: 6. CDR3 length: 15 amino acids. The CDR3 is CASSQGAGINQPQHF. DNA of the CDR3: TGTGCCAGCAGTCAGGGGGCCGGGATCAATCAGCCCCAGCATTTT.

This clone is a singleton in its sample. The CDR3 region has the DNA TGTGCCAGCAGGGCTCCAGGGGGGATTGATGGCTACACCTTC. It specifies CASRAPGGIDGYTF. The chain joins TRBV6-5 to TRBJ1-2; 7 bases agree with TRBD1. V lost 6 bases to trimming and J lost 6 bases; unmatched junction nucleotides: 10. The V gene's germline CDR1 is MNHEY and CDR2 SVGAGI. The CDR3 totals 14 residues.

The chain uses TRBV13 and TRBJ1-2; weak D call: TRBD1 (6 bases). The CDR3 extends over 12 amino acids. Trimming cost V 1 base and J 6 bases, with 6 bases left between them. Germline V gene sequence: CDR1 PRHDT, CDR2 FYEKMQ (reference sequence). The CDR3, as DNA: TGTGCCAGCAGCTTAGCAGGGGATGGCTACACCTTC. Translating gives CASSLAGDGYTF. Full variable domain (outside the CDR3, taken from reference TRBV13 and TRBJ1-2): AAGVIQSPRHLIKEKRETATLKCYPIPRHDTVYWYQQGPGQDPQFLISFYEKMQSDKGSIPDRFSAQQFSDYHSELNMSSLELGDSALYFCASSLAGDGYTFGSGTRLTVV.

In its sample, this clone was seen once. V usage is TRBV3-1 (or the pseudogene TRBV3-2) and J usage is TRBJ2-1; 9 bases match TRBD2. V lost 4 bases and J lost 0; bases outside the gene matches: 4. The length of the CDR3 is 16 residues. Germline V gives CDR1 LGHDT, CDR2 YNNKEL (reference sequence). This CDR3 reads CASSPSSGASYNEQFF. The CDR3 region has the DNA TGTGCCAGCAGCCCGTCTAGCGGGGCCTCCTACAATGAGCAGTTCTTC.